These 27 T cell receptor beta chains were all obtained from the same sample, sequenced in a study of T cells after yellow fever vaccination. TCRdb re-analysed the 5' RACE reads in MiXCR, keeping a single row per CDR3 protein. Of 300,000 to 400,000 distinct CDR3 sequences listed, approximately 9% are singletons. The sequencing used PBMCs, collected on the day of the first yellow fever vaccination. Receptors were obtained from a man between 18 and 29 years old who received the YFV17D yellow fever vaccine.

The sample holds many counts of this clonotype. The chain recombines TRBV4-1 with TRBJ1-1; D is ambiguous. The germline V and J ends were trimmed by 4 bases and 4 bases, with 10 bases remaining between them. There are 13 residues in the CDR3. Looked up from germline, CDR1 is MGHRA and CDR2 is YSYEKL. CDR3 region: CASSPREVTEAFF. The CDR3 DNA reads TGCGCCAGCAGCCCCCGGGAGGTCACTGAAGCTTTCTTT.

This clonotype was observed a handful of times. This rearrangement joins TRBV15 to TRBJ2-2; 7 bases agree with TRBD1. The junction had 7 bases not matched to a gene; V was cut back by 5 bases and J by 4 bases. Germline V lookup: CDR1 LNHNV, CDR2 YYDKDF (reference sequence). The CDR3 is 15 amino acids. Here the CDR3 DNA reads TGTGCCACCAGCCTACGGGACAGAACCACCGGGGAGCTGTTTTTT. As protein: CATSLRDRTTGELFF. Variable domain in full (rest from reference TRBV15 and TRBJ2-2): DAMVIQNPRYQVTQFGKPVTLSCSQTLNHNVMYWYQQKSSQAPKLLFHYYDKDFNNEADTPDNFQSRRPNTSFCFLDIRSPGLGDTAMYLCATSLRDRTTGELFFGEGSRLTVL.

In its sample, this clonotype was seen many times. In DNA, the CDR3 is TGTGCCACCAGCAGAGAGGGGATAGGGAGCTCCTACGAGCAGTACTTC. This translates into CATSREGIGSSYEQYF. The rearrangement uses TRBV15 and TRBJ2-7; D possibly corresponds to TRBD2 (5 bases). Trimming shortened V by 0 bases and J by 0 bases, and 12 bases separated the two germline ends. In germline, CDR1 is LNHNV, CDR2 YYDKDF (reference sequence). The CDR3 runs to 16 residues.

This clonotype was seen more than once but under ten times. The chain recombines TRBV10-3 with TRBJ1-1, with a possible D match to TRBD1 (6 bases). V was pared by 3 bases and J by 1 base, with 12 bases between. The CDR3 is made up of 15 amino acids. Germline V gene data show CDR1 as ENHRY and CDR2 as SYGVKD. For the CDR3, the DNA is TGTGCCATCAGTGACCCGACAGGACCGAACACTGAAGCTTTCTTT. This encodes CAISDPTGPNTEAFF.

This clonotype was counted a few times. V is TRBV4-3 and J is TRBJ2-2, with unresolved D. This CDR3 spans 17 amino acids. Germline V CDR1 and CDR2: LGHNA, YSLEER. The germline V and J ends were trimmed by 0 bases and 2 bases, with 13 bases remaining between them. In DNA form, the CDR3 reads TGCGCCAGCAGCCAAGACCCCGCTGTGCCAAACACCGGGGAGCTGTTTTTT. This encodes CASSQDPAVPNTGELFF.

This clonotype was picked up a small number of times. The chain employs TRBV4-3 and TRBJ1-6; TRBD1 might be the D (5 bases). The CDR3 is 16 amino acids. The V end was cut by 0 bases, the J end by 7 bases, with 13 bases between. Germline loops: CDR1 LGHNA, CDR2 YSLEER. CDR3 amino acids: CASSQDRQGGNSPLHF. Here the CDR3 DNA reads TGCGCCAGCAGCCAAGATCGGCAGGGAGGGAATTCACCCCTCCACTTT.

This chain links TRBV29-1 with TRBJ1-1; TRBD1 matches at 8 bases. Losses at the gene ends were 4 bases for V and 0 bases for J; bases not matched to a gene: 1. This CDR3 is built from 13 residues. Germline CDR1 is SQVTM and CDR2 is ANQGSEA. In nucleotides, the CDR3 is TGCAGCGTTGGGGACAGGTTGAACACTGAAGCTTTCTTT. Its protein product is CSVGDRLNTEAFF.

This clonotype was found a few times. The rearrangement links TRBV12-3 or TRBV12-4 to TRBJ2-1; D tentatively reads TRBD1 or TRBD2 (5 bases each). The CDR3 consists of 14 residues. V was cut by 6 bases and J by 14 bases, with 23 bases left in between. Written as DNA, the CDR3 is TGTGCCAGCAGGGAATCCGGGGCCTGGAACGAGGAGTTCTTC. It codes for CASRESGAWNEEFF.

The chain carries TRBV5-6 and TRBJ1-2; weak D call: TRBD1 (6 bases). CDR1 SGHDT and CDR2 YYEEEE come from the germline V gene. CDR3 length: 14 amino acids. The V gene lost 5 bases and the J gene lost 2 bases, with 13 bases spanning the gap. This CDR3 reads CASRKIGQNYGYTF. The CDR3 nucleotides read TGTGCCAGCAGGAAGATTGGACAGAACTATGGCTACACCTTC.

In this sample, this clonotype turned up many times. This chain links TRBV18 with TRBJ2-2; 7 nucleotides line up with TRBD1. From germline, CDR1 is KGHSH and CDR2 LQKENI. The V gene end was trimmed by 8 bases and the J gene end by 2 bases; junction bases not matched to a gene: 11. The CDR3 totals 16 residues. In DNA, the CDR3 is TGTGCCAGCAAAAGTTGGGACAGCCAAAACACCGGGGAGCTGTTTTTT. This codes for CASKSWDSQNTGELFF.

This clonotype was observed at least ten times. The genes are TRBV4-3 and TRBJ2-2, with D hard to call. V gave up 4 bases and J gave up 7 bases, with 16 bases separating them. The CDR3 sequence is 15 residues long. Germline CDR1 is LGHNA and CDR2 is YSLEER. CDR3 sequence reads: CASSLLAGRHGELFF. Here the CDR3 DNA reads TGCGCCAGCAGCCTCCTCGCCGGACGGCACGGGGAGCTGTTTTTT.

The CDR3 region has the DNA TGTGCCAGCAGCAACTTTCAGACCGGGACAGGGTCCCCAGATACGCAGTATTTT. Its translation: CASSNFQTGTGSPDTQYF. The V call is TRBV7-3, the J call TRBJ2-3; 9 bases fit TRBD1. Germline V gene data show CDR1 as SGHTA and CDR2 as FQGTGA. The ends lost 5 bases at V and 4 bases at J; junction bases unmatched: 16. This CDR3 contains 18 residues.

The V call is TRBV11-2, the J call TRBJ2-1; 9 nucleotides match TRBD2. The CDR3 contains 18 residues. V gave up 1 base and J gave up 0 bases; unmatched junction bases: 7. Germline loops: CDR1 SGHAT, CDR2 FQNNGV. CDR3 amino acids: CASSLGAGGPHSYNEQFF. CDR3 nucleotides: TGTGCCAGCAGCTTAGGAGCGGGGGGCCCCCACTCCTACAATGAGCAGTTCTTC.

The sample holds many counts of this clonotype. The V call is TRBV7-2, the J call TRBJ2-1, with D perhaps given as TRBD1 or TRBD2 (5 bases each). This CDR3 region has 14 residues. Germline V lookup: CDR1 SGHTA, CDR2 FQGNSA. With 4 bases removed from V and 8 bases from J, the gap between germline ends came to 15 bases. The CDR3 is CASSWGTPPHEQFF. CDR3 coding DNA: TGTGCCAGCAGCTGGGGGACCCCCCCTCATGAGCAGTTCTTC.

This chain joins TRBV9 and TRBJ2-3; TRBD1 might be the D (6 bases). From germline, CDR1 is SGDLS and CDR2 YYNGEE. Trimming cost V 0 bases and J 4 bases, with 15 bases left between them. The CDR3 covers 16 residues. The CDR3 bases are TGTGCCAGCAGCGTAGGCGTAGGGGGTCTATCAGATACGCAGTATTTT. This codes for CASSVGVGGLSDTQYF.

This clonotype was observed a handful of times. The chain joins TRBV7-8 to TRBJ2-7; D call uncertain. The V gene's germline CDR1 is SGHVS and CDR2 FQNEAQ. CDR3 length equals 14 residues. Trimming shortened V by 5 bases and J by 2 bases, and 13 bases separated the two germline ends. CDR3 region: CASSPRGYPYEQYF. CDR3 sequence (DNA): TGTGCCAGCAGCCCCCGCGGCTATCCCTACGAGCAGTACTTC.

CDR3 sequence (DNA): TGTGCCACCTACACGAATTACGAGCAGTACTTC. Translation: CATYTNYEQYF. This sequence joins TRBV30 and TRBJ2-7; D unclear. This CDR3 has 11 residues. Germline CDR1 reads GTSNPN; CDR2 reads SVGIG (reference sequence). Trimming shortened V by 8 bases and J by 4 bases, and 12 bases separated the two germline ends. The full variable domain, completed using reference TRBV30 and TRBJ2-7, is SQTIHQWPATLVQPVGSPLSLECTVEGTSNPNLYWYRQAAGRGLQLLFYSVGIGQISSEVPQNLSASRPQDRQFILSSKKLLLSDSGFYLCATYTNYEQYFGPGTRLTVT.

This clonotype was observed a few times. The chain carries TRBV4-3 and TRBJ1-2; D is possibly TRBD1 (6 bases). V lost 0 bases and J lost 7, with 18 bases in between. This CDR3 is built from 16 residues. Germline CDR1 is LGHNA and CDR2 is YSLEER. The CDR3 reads CASSQEGAPSETGYTF. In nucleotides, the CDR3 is TGCGCCAGCAGCCAAGAGGGGGCCCCTTCGGAGACTGGCTACACCTTC.

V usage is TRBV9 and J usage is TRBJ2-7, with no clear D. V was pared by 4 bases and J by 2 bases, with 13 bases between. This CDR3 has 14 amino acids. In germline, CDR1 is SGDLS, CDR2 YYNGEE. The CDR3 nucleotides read TGTGCCAGCAGCCCAGACATGGCGCCCTACGAGCAGTACTTC. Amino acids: CASSPDMAPYEQYF. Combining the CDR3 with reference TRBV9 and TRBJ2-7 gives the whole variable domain DSGVTQTPKHLITATGQRVTLRCSPRSGDLSVYWYQQSLDQGLQFLIQYYNGEERAKGNILERFSAQQFPDLHSELNLSSLELGDSALYFCASSPDMAPYEQYFGPGTRLTVT.

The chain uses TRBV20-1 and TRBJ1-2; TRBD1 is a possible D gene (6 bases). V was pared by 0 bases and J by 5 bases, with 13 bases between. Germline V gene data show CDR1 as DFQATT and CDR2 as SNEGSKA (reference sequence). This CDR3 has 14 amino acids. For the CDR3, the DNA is TGCAGTGCTAGAGATCAGGGGACGGCATATGGCTACACCTTC. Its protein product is CSARDQGTAYGYTF.

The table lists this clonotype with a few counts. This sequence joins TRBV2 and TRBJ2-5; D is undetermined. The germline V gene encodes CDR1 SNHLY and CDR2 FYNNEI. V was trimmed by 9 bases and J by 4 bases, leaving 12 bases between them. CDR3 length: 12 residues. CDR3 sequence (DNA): TGTGCCAGTAGGGTGGACGGAGAGACCCAGTACTTC. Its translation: CASRVDGETQYF. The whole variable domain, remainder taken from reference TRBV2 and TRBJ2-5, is EPEVTQTPSHQVTQMGQEVILRCVPISNHLYFYWYRQILGQKVEFLVSFYNNEISEKSEIFDDQFSVERPDGSNFTLKIRSTKLEDSAMYFCASRVDGETQYFGPGTRLLVL.

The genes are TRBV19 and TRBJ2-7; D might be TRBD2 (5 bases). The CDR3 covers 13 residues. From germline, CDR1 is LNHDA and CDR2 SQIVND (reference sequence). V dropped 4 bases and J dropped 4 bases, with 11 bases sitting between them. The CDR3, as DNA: TGTGCCAGTAGTACTAGGACGGGATACGAGCAGTACGTC. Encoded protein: CASSTRTGYEQYV.

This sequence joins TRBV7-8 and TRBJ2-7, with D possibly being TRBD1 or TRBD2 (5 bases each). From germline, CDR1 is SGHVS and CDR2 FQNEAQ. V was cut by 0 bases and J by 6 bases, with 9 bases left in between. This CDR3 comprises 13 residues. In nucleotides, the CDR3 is TGTGCCAGCAGCTTAGCGGCTGGGGGCGAGCAGTACGTC. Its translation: CASSLAAGGEQYV.

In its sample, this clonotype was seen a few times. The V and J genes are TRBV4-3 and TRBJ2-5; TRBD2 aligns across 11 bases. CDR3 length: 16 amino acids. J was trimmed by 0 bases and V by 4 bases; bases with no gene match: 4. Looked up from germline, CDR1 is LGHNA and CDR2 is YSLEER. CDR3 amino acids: CASSRTSGPYQETQYF. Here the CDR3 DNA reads TGCGCCAGCAGCCGGACTAGCGGGCCGTACCAAGAGACCCAGTACTTC.

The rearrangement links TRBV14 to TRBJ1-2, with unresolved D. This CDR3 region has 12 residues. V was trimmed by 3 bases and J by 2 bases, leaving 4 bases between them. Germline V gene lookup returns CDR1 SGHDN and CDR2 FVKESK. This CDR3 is CASSQMNYGYTF. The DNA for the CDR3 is TGTGCCAGCAGCCAGATGAACTATGGCTACACCTTC.

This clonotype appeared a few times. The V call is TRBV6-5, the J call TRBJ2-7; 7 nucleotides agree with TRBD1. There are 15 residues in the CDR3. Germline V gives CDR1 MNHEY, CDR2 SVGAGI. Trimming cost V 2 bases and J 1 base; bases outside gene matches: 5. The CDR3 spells CASSYPSDRSYEQYV. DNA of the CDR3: TGTGCCAGCAGTTACCCTTCGGACAGGTCCTACGAGCAGTACGTC.

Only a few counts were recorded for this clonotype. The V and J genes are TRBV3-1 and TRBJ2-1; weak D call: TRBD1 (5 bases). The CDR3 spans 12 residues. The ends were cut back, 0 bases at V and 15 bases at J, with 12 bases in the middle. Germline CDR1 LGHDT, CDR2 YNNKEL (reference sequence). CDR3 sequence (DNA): TGTGCCAGCAGCCAAGAGCCAGGGTCGCCGTTCTTC. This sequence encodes CASSQEPGSPFF.